The clone carrying this T cell receptor beta chain was observed at least ten times. RNA transcripts served as the template for amplifying TCR beta CDR3 regions. Researchers ran a first-round RT-PCR on the TCR CDR3 using the HTBI primer set. Using its own MiXCR run on the multiplex PCR reads, TCRdb lists one record per CDR3 protein. This table has about 160,000 distinct CDR3 sequences, roughly 10% appearing once. The data originate from a study of T cells in Graves' hyperthyroidism and ophthalmopathy. Study-level background: The blood sample was taken at first diagnosis, before treatment began.

Every diagnosis used clinical symptoms, serum thyroxine and TRAb, thyroid ultrasound and orbital computed tomography. Germline lookup yields CDR1 KGHSH and CDR2 LQKENI. This CDR3 comprises 14 residues. Trimming took 4 bases from V and 3 from J, leaving 12 bases between them. This TCR came from a woman younger than 30 with Graves' hyperthyroidism that later progressed to Graves' ophthalmopathy. The sample comprised blood. The chain has TRBV18 and TRBJ1-1; D ambiguous. DNA of the CDR3: TGTGCCAGCTCACGACGAGGAGGAGACACTGAAGCTTTCTTT. It specifies CASSRRGGDTEAFF.